The present entry profiles one T cell receptor beta chain with its context. The antigen remains undetermined. Under the authors' procedure: After removing out-of-frame reads, under 2.5 million distinct TCRbeta sequences remained. The assay was immunoSEQ multiplex PCR, and TCRdb's table has in-frame clones only and misses some. V, J and clone size were drawn from that table, and D and trimming were deduced from the DNA. The sample carries around 60,000 clones, 60% to 80% recorded once. The sample belongs to a study of memory CD4+ T cells and cytomegalovirus serostatus. This CDR3 is 15 amino acids long. The germline CDR1 and CDR2 sequences are LNHDA and SQIVND (reference sequence). The V end was cut by 4 bases, the J end by 8 bases, with 17 bases between. Study-wide results and caveats: CD4+ memory repertoires contained about two fifths of the roughly 160 reported CMV TCRbeta sequences.

The sort gate was single viable CD3+CD4+CD8-CD45RO+ cells for memory CD4+ T cells. The source of this sequence is an adult in good health and CMV-seronegative. The chain uses TRBV19 and TRBJ1-4; possible D gene TRBD1, 6 bases. Sequencing was performed on memory CD4+ T cells from blood. CDR3 sequence (DNA): TGTGCCAGTAGTAGAGAGGGACAACTGAGGGAAAAACTGTTTTTT. Amino acid sequence: CASSREGQLREKLFF. Combining the CDR3 with reference TRBV19 and TRBJ1-4 gives the whole variable domain DGGITQSPKYLFRKEGQNVTLSCEQNLNHDAMYWYRQDPGQGLRLIYYSQIVNDFQKGDIAEGYSVSREKKESFPLTVTSAQKNPTAFYLCASSREGQLREKLFFGSGTQLSVL.